The rows below give T cell receptor beta chains drawn from one sample of a study of blood T cell repertoires in COVID-19. Profiled with immunoSEQ multiplex PCR; TCRdb holds only in-frame clones, not every one. The repertoire holds around 100,000 clones, with roughly nine tenths as singletons. Sequencing was done on a sample of peripheral blood. The receptors shown here come from a human donor with active COVID-19. The donor label of this sample is uncertain. The conserved cysteine and the conserved F or W are not part of the CDR3 here.

V,length,J,CDR3
TRBV19,12,TRBJ1-4,ASTYGGNEEKLF
TRBV28,10,TRBJ2-7,ASSPQGHEQY
TRBV28,13,TRBJ2-7,ASSLAGGQNYEQY
TRBV6-2/TRBV6-3,14,TRBJ2-7,ASSYSTNSPRYEQY
TRBV7-2,15,TRBJ2-5,ASSLWTSGGTQETQY
TRBV5-4,12,TRBJ2-3,AMAGTGATDTQY
TRBV7-2,12,TRBJ2-1,ASNLNGVRGEQF
TRBV7-9,14,TRBJ1-4,ASSLVSGSTNEKLF
TRBV9,13,TRBJ2-7,ASSVRSAPSYEQY
TRBV5-1,12,TRBJ2-5,ASSLGLEGETQY
TRBV5-4,16,TRBJ2-1,ASSWGFRDRGQVDEQF
TRBV7-3,15,TRBJ2-3,ASSLSRRGGTADTQY
TRBV7-8,11,TRBJ2-1,ASSLGQYNEQF
TRBV7-9,15,TRBJ2-1,ASSAPSWAGGVDEQF
TRBV18,12,TRBJ2-7,ASSAGSGSYEQY
TRBV9,13,TRBJ1-3,ASSSPGGRGNTIY
TRBV4-3,14,TRBJ2-2,ASSQDPGQLTGELF
TRBV2,14,TRBJ1-6,ASRRTGLQYDSPLH
TRBV4-1,13,TRBJ2-5,ASSQSLGGPETQY
TRBV5-4,14,TRBJ2-2,ASRSGTSGVTGELF
TRBV7-9,11,TRBJ2-2,ASREGGAGELF
TRBV28,13,TRBJ2-7,ASSPGGLVGLEQY
TRBV7-9,14,TRBJ2-7,ASSGLTSGGSYEQY
TRBV7-9,14,TRBJ1-3,ASSNRVLSFGNTIY
TRBV7-9,13,TRBJ1-1,ASGGTGGMNTEAF
TRBV21-1,12,TRBJ2-3,AGSSLRSTDTQY
TRBV2,13,TRBJ2-1,ASSESGHQANEQF
TRBV19,12,TRBJ2-1,ASTHRGLGNEQF
TRBV3-1/TRBV3-2,14,TRBJ2-7,ASSQATRDRVREQY
TRBV5-1,13,TRBJ2-2,ASSQDGRRGGELF
TRBV24-1,12,TRBJ1-5,ATSDWGVNQPQH
TRBV19,13,TRBJ1-1,ASSSPGGANTEAF
TRBV5-4,13,TRBJ1-2,ASSLEITDYGGYT
TRBV6-2/TRBV6-3,15,TRBJ2-3,ASSGTSGDQGTDTQY
TRBV27,12,TRBJ2-1,ASSLAGVYHEQF
TRBV14,15,TRBJ1-5,ASSQEARAYSNQPQH
TRBV29-1,12,TRBJ1-2,SVEETGSLGGYT
TRBV29-1,13,TRBJ2-1,SVGLRGGTYNEQF
TRBV19,12,TRBJ1-2,ASSIAQVNYGYT
TRBV19,14,TRBJ2-1,ASSIGGLAGGYEQF
TRBV9,15,TRBJ2-1,ASSVGPSGGASQEQF